This TCR beta chain was retrieved from a study of shared clonotypes between healthy human individuals. Study-wide results and limits: Lower generation probabilities were found for non-shared clonotypes than for those shared by all four donors.

Regarding this clone: Its antigen is not identified.

The CDR3 runs to 14 residues. The V segment lost 3 bases and the J segment 3 bases; nucleotides outside the gene matches: 5. Germline V gives CDR1 SGHVS, CDR2 FQNEAQ. Assay used: immunoSEQ multiplex PCR; TCRdb lists only in-frame clones, some missing. The sample shows millions of clones, around 96% of them seen only once. Naive CD8 isolation took CD45RO-negative cells positively selected for CCR7 and excluded terminally differentiated effector memory CD45RA+ cells. The V and J genes are TRBV7-8 and TRBJ2-7; TRBD1 aligns across 7 bases. The receptor's source is a man in his late teens or twenties in good health. What was sequenced was naive CD8+ T cells sorted from blood. The CDR3 is CASSFPGTDYEQYF. The DNA of the CDR3 is TGTGCCAGCAGCTTTCCCGGGACAGACTACGAGCAGTACTTC.